A selection of T cell receptor beta chains follows, all from one sample in a study of blood T cell repertoires in COVID-19. Repertoires were generated with immunoSEQ multiplex PCR, while TCRdb's copy carries only in-frame clones and drops some. Altogether under 350,000 clones are present, around 90% being singletons, with the ten largest covering around 2%. Sequenced: peripheral blood. The source of these receptors is a man aged 50 or older with acute or convalescent COVID-19. CDR3s include the opening cysteine and the closing phenylalanine or tryptophan. A D gene is named only where the DNA matches it firmly. Only some rows state a clone size, as once, few, many or a class for expanded clones.

TRBJ2-3	TRBD1	-	TRBV6-6	TGTGCCAGCTCAGGGGGCATTTTGACAGATACGCAGTATTTT	CASSGGILTDTQYF
TRBJ2-3	TRBD1	-	TRBV9	TGTGCCAGCAATGGTGGGGGACAGGGGCCAGATACGCAGTATTTT	CASNGGGQGPDTQYF
TRBJ2-2	-	-	TRBV7-8	TGTGCCAGCAGCCGAGCCCGACTAGACAACACCGGGGAGCTGTTTTTT	CASSRARLDNTGELFF
TRBJ1-4	TRBD1	-	TRBV5-1	TGCGCCAGCAGCTTGGGGGGGACAGCGCTAACCATTAATGAAAAACTGTTTTTT	CASSLGGTALTINEKLFF
TRBJ1-2	TRBD1	few	TRBV5-1	TGCGCCAGCAGCTTGGGACAGGGGAACTATGGCTACACCTTC	CASSLGQGNYGYTF
TRBJ1-2	-	-	TRBV12-3/TRBV12-4	TGTGCCAGCAGTTTCTCCGACAGTGGCTACACCTTC	CASSFSDSGYTF
TRBJ2-2	TRBD1	-	TRBV11-2	TGTGCCAGCAGCACCTACAGGGGGCGGGTCGGGGAGCTGTTTTTT	CASSTYRGRVGELFF
TRBJ2-3	TRBD2	-	TRBV5-1	TGCGCCAGCAGCTTGGGACTAGCGGGGGTTGGCGCAGATACGCAGTATTTT	CASSLGLAGVGADTQYF
TRBJ1-2	-	-	TRBV18	TGTGCCAGCTCAAAGTCTTCCAGGGTAGACTATGGCTACACCTTC	CASSKSSRVDYGYTF
TRBJ1-2	-	few	TRBV2	TGTGCCAGCAGTTCAGGGATACGTGGCTACACCTTC	CASSSGIRGYTF
TRBJ1-1	TRBD1	-	TRBV12-5	TGTGCTAGTGGTCGAAGGACAGGGACTGAAGCTTTCTTT	CASGRRTGTEAFF
TRBJ2-2	-	once	TRBV13	TGTGCCAGCAGAGCATTATCCGGGGAGCTGTTTTTT	CASRALSGELFF
TRBJ2-2	-	-	TRBV12-5	TGTGCTAGTGGTTTGGTTCTCGGGAACACCGGGGAGCTGTTTTTT	CASGLVLGNTGELFF
TRBJ2-7	-	-	TRBV9	TGTGCCAGCAGCGTGGGGAGGCGCTCCTACGAGCAGTACTTC	CASSVGRRSYEQYF
TRBJ2-2	-	-	TRBV9	TGTGCCAGCAATACGGCGAACACCGGGGAGCTGTTTTTT	CASNTANTGELFF
TRBJ1-1	-	-	TRBV7-3	TGTGCCAGCAGCTTGGAGGGCCCAACTGAAGCTTTCTTT	CASSLEGPTEAFF
TRBJ1-2	-	-	TRBV12-3/TRBV12-4	TGTGCCAGCAGTTCCCGTACAGATGGCTACACCTTC	CASSSRTDGYTF
TRBJ2-1	-	-	TRBV7-3	TGTGCCAGCAGGCCCCCGGGGGTCGTGGACAATGAGCAGTTCTTC	CASRPPGVVDNEQFF